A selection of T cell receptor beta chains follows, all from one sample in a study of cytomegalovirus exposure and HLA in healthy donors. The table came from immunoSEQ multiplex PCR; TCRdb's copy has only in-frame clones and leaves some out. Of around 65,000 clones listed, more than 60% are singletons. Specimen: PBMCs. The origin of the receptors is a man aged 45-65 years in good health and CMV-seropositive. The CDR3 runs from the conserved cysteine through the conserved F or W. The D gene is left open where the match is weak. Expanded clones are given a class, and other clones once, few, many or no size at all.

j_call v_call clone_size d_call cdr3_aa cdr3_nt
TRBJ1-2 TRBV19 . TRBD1 CASIRPGQSNYGYTF TGTGCCAGCATCCGTCCGGGACAGTCAAACTATGGCTACACCTTC
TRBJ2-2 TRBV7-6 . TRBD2 CASSFGGGVTGELFF TGTGCCAGCAGCTTTGGCGGGGGGGTCACCGGGGAGCTGTTTTTT
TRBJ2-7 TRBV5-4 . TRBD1 CASSHARDRGYEQYF TGTGCCAGCAGCCACGCCCGGGACAGGGGTTACGAGCAGTACTTC
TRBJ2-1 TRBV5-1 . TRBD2 CASSLTSGALYNEQFF TGCGCCAGCAGCTTGACTAGCGGGGCCTTATACAATGAGCAGTTCTTC
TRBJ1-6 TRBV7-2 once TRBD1 CASSLGGTAYSPLHF TGTGCCAGCAGCTTAGGCGGGACAGCCTATTCACCCCTCCACTTT
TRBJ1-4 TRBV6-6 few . CASSYSRGKNEKLFF TGTGCCAGCAGTTACAGCCGGGGGAAGAATGAAAAACTGTTTTTT
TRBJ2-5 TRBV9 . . CASSPRATSSAYQETQYF TGTGCCAGCAGCCCGCGGGCGACATCCAGCGCCTATCAAGAGACCCAGTACTTC
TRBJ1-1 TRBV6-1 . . CASSVEGPTEAFF TGTGCCAGCAGTGTAGAGGGCCCCACTGAAGCTTTCTTT
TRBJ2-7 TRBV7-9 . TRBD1 CSSSSQTGIHEQYF TGTTCCAGCAGCTCCCAGACAGGGATCCACGAGCAGTACTTC
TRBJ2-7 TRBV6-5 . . CASSEQRDEQYF TGTGCCAGCAGTGAACAGAGGGACGAGCAGTACTTC
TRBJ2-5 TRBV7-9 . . CASSLLGVEETQYF TGTGCCAGCAGCCTCCTCGGGGTAGAAGAGACCCAGTACTTC
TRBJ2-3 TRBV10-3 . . CAIKAGARTDTQYF TGTGCCATCAAGGCGGGGGCCCGCACAGATACGCAGTATTTT
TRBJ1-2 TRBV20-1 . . CSAAVSGGYTF TGCAGTGCTGCGGTTTCGGGAGGCTACACCTTC
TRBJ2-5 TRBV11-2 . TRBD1 CASRSAGTGQETQYF TGTGCCAGCAGATCAGCCGGGACAGGCCAAGAGACCCAGTACTTC
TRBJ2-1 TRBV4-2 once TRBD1 CASSQDLGAGGYNEQFF TGTGCCAGCAGCCAAGATTTGGGGGCAGGGGGATACAATGAGCAGTTCTTC
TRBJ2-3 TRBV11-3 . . CASSSGLTLQDTQYF TGTGCCAGCAGCTCAGGACTAACCCTTCAAGATACGCAGTATTTT
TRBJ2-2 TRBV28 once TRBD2 CASSPGTTNTGELFF TGTGCCAGCAGTCCCGGGACTACGAACACCGGGGAGCTGTTTTTT
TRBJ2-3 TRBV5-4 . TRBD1 CASSLVGQGAADTQYF TGTGCCAGCAGCTTGGTGGGACAGGGGGCGGCAGATACGCAGTATTTT
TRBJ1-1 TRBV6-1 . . CASRFRGGVTEAFF TGTGCCAGCAGATTCAGGGGAGGGGTCACTGAAGCTTTCTTT
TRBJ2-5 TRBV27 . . CASSLTTGRAQETQYF TGTGCCAGCAGTCTCACTACAGGGAGGGCCCAAGAGACCCAGTACTTC
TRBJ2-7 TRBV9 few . CASSSQATSSYEQSF TGTGCCAGCAGCTCACAGGCGACCAGCTCCTACGAGCAGTCCTTC
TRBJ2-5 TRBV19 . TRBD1 CASSIPGQGVGTQYF TGTGCCAGTAGTATCCCGGGACAGGGAGTTGGGACCCAGTACTTC
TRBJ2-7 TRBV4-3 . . CASSQAAGSYEQYF TGCGCCAGCAGCCAAGCGGCAGGCTCCTACGAGCAGTACTTC
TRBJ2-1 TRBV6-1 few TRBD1 CAISDADRDPYNEQFF TGTGCCATCAGTGACGCAGACAGGGACCCCTACAATGAGCAGTTCTTC
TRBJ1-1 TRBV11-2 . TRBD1 CASSLNQGAFNTEAFF TGTGCCAGCAGCTTGAATCAGGGGGCCTTTAATACTGAAGCTTTCTTT
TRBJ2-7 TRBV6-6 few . CASTDTSSYEQYF TGTGCCAGCACGGACACGAGCTCCTACGAGCAGTACTTC
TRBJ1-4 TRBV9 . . CASSALRGAGEKLFF TGTGCCAGCAGCGCCCTTCGGGGGGCAGGTGAAAAACTGTTTTTT
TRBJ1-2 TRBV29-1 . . CSVEWGRNYGYTF TGCAGCGTTGAGTGGGGGAGGAACTATGGCTACACCTTC
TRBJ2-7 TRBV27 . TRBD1 CASSSTGTGASYEQYF TGTGCCAGCAGTTCCACCGGGACAGGAGCCTCCTACGAGCAGTACTTC
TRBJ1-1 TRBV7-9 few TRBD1 CASSLGDRVNTEAFF TGTGCCAGCAGCTTAGGGGACAGGGTGAACACTGAAGCTTTCTTT
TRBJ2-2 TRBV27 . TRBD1 CDSSRRLTGVNTGELFF TGTGACAGCAGCCGACGGCTGACAGGGGTGAACACCGGGGAGCTGTTTTTT
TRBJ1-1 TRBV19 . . CASTMSGVNTEAFF TGTGCCAGTACCATGAGCGGAGTGAACACTGAAGCTTTCTTT
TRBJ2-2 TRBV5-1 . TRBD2 CASSSIAGANTGELFF TGCGCCAGCAGCTCGATAGCGGGGGCTAACACCGGGGAGCTGTTTTTT
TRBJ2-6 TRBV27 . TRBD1 CASSLLRTGSGANVLTF TGTGCCAGCAGTTTACTTAGGACAGGCTCTGGGGCCAACGTCCTGACTTTC
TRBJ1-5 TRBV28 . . CASSFTLRGNQPQHF TGTGCCAGCAGTTTTACTCTCCGAGGCAATCAGCCCCAGCATTTT
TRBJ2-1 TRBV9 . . CASSVAVALYNEQIF TGTGCCAGCAGCGTAGCGGTAGCTCTATACAATGAGCAGATCTTC
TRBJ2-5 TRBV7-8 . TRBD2 CASSLGGGGQETQYF TGTGCCAGCAGCTTAGGCGGGGGGGGCCAAGAGACCCAGTACTTC
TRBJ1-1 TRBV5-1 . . CASSLGTGPNTEAFF TGCGCCAGCAGCTTGGGCACAGGCCCGAACACTGAAGCTTTCTTT
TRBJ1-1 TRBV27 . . CASSLRGYTEAFF TGTGCCAGCAGTTTACGGGGATACACTGAAGCTTTCTTT
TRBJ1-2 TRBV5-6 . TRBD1 CASSLRGGGRGYGYTF TGTGCCAGCAGCTTAAGAGGAGGGGGCAGAGGCTATGGCTACACCTTC
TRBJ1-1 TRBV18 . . CASIGRSNRGTEAFF TGTGCCAGCATCGGACGCTCGAATAGGGGCACTGAAGCTTTCTTT
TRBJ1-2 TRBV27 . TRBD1 CASSPGQGWDYGYTF TGTGCCAGCAGTCCGGGACAGGGGTGGGACTATGGCTACACCTTC
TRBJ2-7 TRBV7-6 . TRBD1 CASSHTADFNRGRSSYGQYF TGTGCCAGCAGCCATACCGCAGATTTTAACAGGGGGCGAAGCTCCTACGGGCAGTACTTC
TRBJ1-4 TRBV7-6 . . CASSFQAYSEKLFF TGTGCCAGCAGCTTCCAGGCCTACTCCGAAAAACTGTTTTTT
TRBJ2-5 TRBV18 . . CASSRTDQETQYF TGTGCCAGCTCACGGACAGACCAAGAGACCCAGTACTTC
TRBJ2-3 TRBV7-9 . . CASGSLTDTQYF TGTGCCAGCGGCTCCCTAACAGATACGCAGTATTTT
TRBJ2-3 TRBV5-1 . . CASSLDPGDTQYF TGCGCCAGCAGCTTGGATCCGGGGGATACGCAGTATTTT
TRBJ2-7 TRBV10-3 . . CAIKDTFSYEQYF TGTGCCATCAAAGACACCTTCTCCTACGAGCAGTACTTC
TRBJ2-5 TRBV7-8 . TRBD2 CASSSRGGTSGVGETQYF TGTGCCAGCAGCTCCCGGGGAGGGACTAGCGGGGTGGGGGAGACCCAGTACTTC
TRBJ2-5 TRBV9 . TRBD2 CASSVGGTTTSETQYF TGTGCCAGCAGCGTAGGGGGGACTACCACGTCAGAGACCCAGTACTTC
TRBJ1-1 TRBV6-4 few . CASKSDRNTEAFF TGTGCCAGCAAATCGGACAGGAACACTGAAGCTTTCTTT
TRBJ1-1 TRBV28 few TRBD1 CASSQGVIEAFF TGTGCCAGCAGTCAGGGGGTAATTGAAGCTTTCTTT